The next 30 T cell receptor beta chains were all read from a single sample in a study of neurological immune-mediated disorders (dated by TCRdb to the late 2010s). The method was 5' RACE. TCRdb records Illumina HiSeq 2500 as the sequencer. Clones were called with MiXCR by TCRdb after fastp trimmed the public reads at Q25, and only in-frame beta chains were retained. Merged by CDR3 protein, the rows form single entries marked with the most common genes and DNA. The sample profile shows 35,000 to 45,000 distinct CDR3 sequences; about 7% of them were found once. The ten largest clones take up around 4.4% of the sample. Sample: PBMCs. These TCRs come from a woman between 40 and 50 years old in good health.

This clonotype was observed many times. The rearrangement joins TRBV7-9 to TRBJ2-7; D possibly uses TRBD1 or TRBD2 (5 bases each). Germline-derived CDR1 and CDR2 are SEHNR and FQNEAQ (reference sequence). V lost 4 bases and J lost 5, with 12 bases in between. There are 13 residues in the CDR3. The CDR3 protein is CASSSGTRDEQYF. The CDR3 nucleotides are TGTGCCAGCAGCTCTGGGACCCGGGACGAGCAGTACTTC. The entire variable domain, with the rest obtained from reference TRBV7-9 and TRBJ2-7, is as follows: DTGVSQNPRHKITKRGQNVTFRCDPISEHNRLYWYRQTLGQGPEFLTYFQNEAQLEKSRLLSDRFSAERPKGSFSTLEIQRTEQGDSAMYLCASSSGTRDEQYFGPGTRLTVT.

With regard to this clonotype: Germline and junction disagree at one end, which may indicate a read error. V gene TRBV10-3 combines with J gene TRBJ2-1; D is perhaps TRBD2 (5 bases). In germline, CDR1 is ENHRY, CDR2 SYGVKD. This CDR3 is built from 15 residues. The CDR3 loop reads CAISESGRPEDEQFF. DNA for the CDR3: TGTGCCATCAGCGAGTCCGGACGACCGGAGGATGAGCAGTTCTTC.

This clonotype was picked up many times. The chain joins TRBV6-8 to TRBJ2-4; 10 positions match TRBD2. This CDR3 contains 17 residues. After removal of 6 bases from V and 7 bases from J, the junction contained 15 bases not matched to a gene. The germline gives CDR1 MNHGY, CDR2 SAAAGT. The CDR3 sequence is CASRLVPSSGSMNIQYF. CDR3 DNA sequence: TGTGCCAGCAGACTAGTCCCCTCTAGCGGGAGCATGAACATTCAGTACTTC.

Ten or more counts support this clonotype. The chain has TRBV20-1 and TRBJ2-3; the D gene could be TRBD1 or TRBD2 (5 bases each). Germline CDR1 reads DFQATT; CDR2 reads SNEGSKA (reference sequence). The ends were cut back, 1 base at V and 1 base at J, with 12 bases in the middle. This CDR3 is 15 amino acids long. In DNA form, the CDR3 reads TGCAGTGCTAGAGTATTGGGGGACCGCACAGATACGCAGTATTTT. It yields the protein CSARVLGDRTDTQYF.

The rearrangement uses TRBV12-3 or TRBV12-4 and TRBJ1-2; D gene uncertain. The CDR3 spans 15 residues. V was pared by 3 bases and J by 8 bases, with 19 bases between. Written as DNA, the CDR3 is TGTGCCAGCAGTTTCATCAATTCAGTCGACGGAGGCTACACCTTC. Encoded protein: CASSFINSVDGGYTF.

This clonotype was seen repeatedly, ten times or more. J is TRBJ2-7 and V is TRBV27; 7 bases are a match to TRBD2. Germline V lookup: CDR1 MNHEY, CDR2 SMNVEV (reference sequence). CDR3 length: 14 amino acids. The trim removed 6 bases at V and 2 bases at J, leaving 7 bases unmatched. The CDR3 coding sequence is TGTGCCAGCAGATTCCGGGGGGTCACCTACGAGCAGTACTTC. Its protein is CASRFRGVTYEQYF.

This clonotype has at least ten counts. The chain links TRBV28 to TRBJ2-2; the match to TRBD1 covers 8 bases. Germline loops: CDR1 MDHEN, CDR2 SYDVKM. The CDR3 runs to 16 residues. With 3 bases clipped from V and 1 base from J, the junction kept 4 bases outside the gene matches. CDR3 bases: TGTGCCAGCAGTTTCCGGGACAGGAGGAACACCGGGGAGCTGTTTTTT. It is translated as CASSFRDRRNTGELFF.

At least ten counts were recorded for this clonotype. V is TRBV3-1 and J is TRBJ2-6; 10 nucleotides line up with TRBD1. Germline-derived CDR1 and CDR2 are LGHDT and YNNKEL (reference sequence). There are 18 residues in the CDR3. After removal of 4 bases from V and 2 bases from J, the junction contained 8 bases not matched to a gene. CDR3 sequence reads: CASSPPGTGVAGANVLTF. The CDR3 bases are TGTGCCAGCAGCCCCCCCGGGACAGGGGTTGCTGGGGCCAACGTCCTGACTTTC.

This clonotype was recorded at least ten times. The chain links TRBV3-1 to TRBJ1-4; no firm D call. Germline V gene lookup returns CDR1 LGHDT and CDR2 YNNKEL (reference sequence). Trimming took 0 bases from V and 15 from J, leaving 17 bases between them. The CDR3 has 14 amino acids. CDR3 DNA: TGTGCCAGCAGCCAAGAGCAAGGGCGGCCGACTTTGTTTTTT. Its translation is CASSQEQGRPTLFF.

This clonotype was detected ten times or more. J is TRBJ2-5 and V is TRBV20-1, with D hard to call. CDR1 DFQATT and CDR2 SNEGSKA come from the germline V gene (reference sequence). Deletions cut 1 base from V and 1 base from J, with 10 bases between. The CDR3 totals 14 residues. This CDR3 is CSARGGPFQETQYF. The CDR3 coding sequence is TGCAGTGCTAGAGGAGGACCCTTCCAAGAGACCCAGTACTTC.

Many counts were recorded for this clonotype. V and J are TRBV12-3 or TRBV12-4 and TRBJ2-3; 7 positions agree with TRBD2. J gave up 0 bases and V 1 base, and 4 bases lay outside the gene matches. The length of the CDR3 is 16 residues. CDR3 loop: CASSLGGGRSTDTQYF. CDR3 in DNA: TGTGCCAGCAGTTTAGGGGGGGGGAGAAGCACAGATACGCAGTATTTT.

About this clonotype: This may arise from a read error, as a much more abundant clone is one base away. The rearrangement uses TRBV20-1 and TRBJ2-5; maybe TRBD2 (5 bases). This CDR3 comprises 13 residues. Looked up from germline, CDR1 is DFQATT and CDR2 is SNEGSKA (reference sequence). The CDR3 reads CGASQTIQETQYF. Written as DNA, the CDR3 is TGCGGTGCTAGCCAGACGATTCAAGAGACCCAGTACTTC.

This clonotype was seen at least ten times. The chain joins TRBV29-1 to TRBJ2-1, with TRBD2 identical over 10 bases. V was pared by 7 bases and J by 0 bases, with 6 bases of the junction left unmatched. This CDR3 is 15 amino acids long. Germline V lookup: CDR1 SQVTM, CDR2 ANQGSEA. This chain's CDR3 is CSAYPSGSSYNEQFF. CDR3 DNA sequence: TGCAGCGCCTACCCTAGCGGGAGCTCCTACAATGAGCAGTTCTTC.

This clonotype has at least ten counts. The chain has TRBV9 and TRBJ1-2; a weak D match, TRBD1 (5 bases). The germline CDR1 and CDR2 sequences are SGDLS and YYNGEE. This CDR3 contains 13 residues. Trimming pared 3 bases from V and 11 bases from J, leaving 17 bases between. This CDR3 is CASSANRTRVYTF. The CDR3, as DNA: TGTGCCAGCAGCGCTAACAGGACACGGGTATACACCTTC. The variable domain in full, with the rest retrieved from reference TRBV9 and TRBJ1-2, is DSGVTQTPKHLITATGQRVTLRCSPRSGDLSVYWYQQSLDQGLQFLIQYYNGEERAKGNILERFSAQQFPDLHSELNLSSLELGDSALYFCASSANRTRVYTFGSGTRLTVV.

This clonotype came up many times. The CDR3: CASSFTRLAGITGELFF. The CDR3 nucleotides read TGTGCCAGCAGCTTTACAAGACTAGCGGGAATCACCGGGGAGCTGTTTTTT. The chain combines TRBV7-2 with TRBJ2-2; 11 bases are a match to TRBD2. Trimming removed 3 bases from V and 4 bases from J; junction bases left unmatched: 7. Looked up from germline, CDR1 is SGHTA and CDR2 is FQGNSA. The CDR3 has 17 amino acids.

This clonotype was found a few times. J is TRBJ2-2 and V is TRBV5-5, with a possible D match to TRBD1 (6 bases). Germline CDR1 and CDR2: SGHKS and YYEKEE (reference sequence). The CDR3 contains 14 residues. V was pared by 0 bases and J by 6 bases, with 9 bases between. CDR3 protein: CASSLAEGAGELFF. The CDR3 DNA reads as TGTGCCAGCAGCTTGGCCGAGGGGGCCGGGGAGCTGTTTTTT.

Many counts were recorded for this clonotype. The V gene is TRBV20-1, the J gene TRBJ2-3; D gene unclear. Deletions cut 6 bases from V and 2 bases from J, with 18 bases between. CDR1 is DFQATT and CDR2 is SNEGSKA in the germline V gene (reference sequence). This CDR3 is 15 amino acids long. The CDR3 region has the DNA TGCAGTGCCCCCTGGGCCCTTCCCCACACAGATACGCAGTATTTT. Amino acid sequence: CSAPWALPHTDTQYF.

This clonotype was seen many times. This sequence joins TRBV6-5 and TRBJ2-5, with D possibly matching TRBD1 (5 bases). The germline V gene has CDR1 MNHEY and CDR2 SVGAGI. Trimming left V 6 bases short and J 2 bases short, with 10 bases between. This CDR3 comprises 13 residues. The CDR3 loop is CASSTGVQETQYF. In nucleotides, the CDR3 is TGTGCCAGCAGCACAGGAGTACAAGAGACCCAGTACTTC.

This clonotype was recorded many times. V is TRBV27 and J is TRBJ1-5; a possible D gene is TRBD1 (5 bases). Germline CDR1 and CDR2: MNHEY and SMNVEV (reference sequence). This CDR3 is built from 15 residues. V was cut by 4 bases and J by 5 bases, with 15 bases left in between. The CDR3: CASSWVGQGDQPQHF. The CDR3 DNA sequence: TGTGCCAGCAGTTGGGTTGGGCAGGGAGATCAGCCCCAGCATTTT.

This clonotype came up many times. The CDR3 loop is CASSRGGAKGPSNQPQHF. CDR3 bases: TGTGCCAGCAGTAGAGGGGGGGCTAAGGGGCCCTCTAATCAGCCCCAGCATTTT. The chain couples TRBV12-3 or TRBV12-4 to TRBJ1-5; the D gene is possibly TRBD1 (6 bases). The CDR3 spans 18 residues. Between the trimmed V and J ends, which lost 5 bases and 4 bases, there was a span of 24 bases.

In this sample, this clonotype turned up many times. The genes are TRBV24-1 and TRBJ2-2, with D hard to call. Per the germline V gene, CDR1 is KGHDR and CDR2 is SFDVKD. The CDR3 contains 14 residues. V gave up 3 bases and J gave up 7 bases, with 11 bases separating them. The CDR3 is CATSDPSVSGELFF. The CDR3 coding sequence is TGTGCCACCAGTGATCCTTCAGTGAGCGGGGAGCTGTTTTTT.

There are many counts of this clonotype. The rearrangement uses TRBV7-2 and TRBJ2-3, with a tentative D call TRBD1 (6 bases). This CDR3 comprises 16 residues. Deletions cut 1 base from V and 4 bases from J, with 15 bases between. The V gene's germline CDR1 is SGHTA and CDR2 FQGNSA. The CDR3 sequence is CASSLGVRGWADTQYF. In DNA form, the CDR3 reads TGTGCCAGCAGCTTAGGGGTGAGGGGGTGGGCAGATACGCAGTATTTT.

This clonotype has at least ten counts. V usage is TRBV27 and J usage is TRBJ2-7; D gene ambiguous. This CDR3 has 13 amino acids. Germline CDR1 MNHEY, CDR2 SMNVEV (reference sequence). Trimming removed 5 bases from V and 3 bases from J, with 11 bases in between. CDR3 sequence (DNA): TGTGCCAGCAGTGCCGGACCAGGCTACGAGCAGTACTTC. Translated, it gives CASSAGPGYEQYF.

This rearrangement joins TRBV5-1 to TRBJ2-7; 8 nucleotides align to TRBD2. Trimming took 3 bases from V and 5 from J; bases not matched to a gene: 7. Per germline, CDR1 SGHRS and CDR2 YFSETQ. This CDR3 contains 14 residues. DNA for the CDR3: TGCGCCAGCAGCTCCTCCGGGGGGGACCACGAGCAGTACGTC. Translated, it gives CASSSSGGDHEQYV.

At least ten counts were recorded for this clonotype. The chain carries TRBV5-6 and TRBJ1-1; possibly TRBD1 for D (6 bases). Deletions cut 4 bases from V and 5 bases from J, with 18 bases between. The CDR3 length is 15 residues. Germline values: CDR1 SGHDT, CDR2 YYEEEE. CDR3 region: CASSVPQGRGTEAFF. CDR3 sequence (DNA): TGTGCCAGCAGCGTCCCCCAGGGGCGCGGGACTGAAGCTTTCTTT.

This clonotype was recorded at least ten times. V gene TRBV7-9 combines with J gene TRBJ2-5; TRBD2 matches 10 bases. Germline values: CDR1 SEHNR, CDR2 FQNEAQ (reference sequence). Trimming at V came to 1 base and at J to 5 bases, leaving 10 bases not matched to a gene. This CDR3 is built from 17 residues. The DNA for the CDR3 is TGTGCCAGCAGCTTAGAAGGTCGGGCTAGCGGGAGTGAGACCCAGTACTTC. It specifies CASSLEGRASGSETQYF.

About this clonotype: A much larger clone differs from this one at a single base, so this may be a read error. The V and J genes are TRBV10-3 and TRBJ2-1; D is undetermined. The length of the CDR3 is 12 residues. Germline loops: CDR1 ENHRY, CDR2 SYGVKD. V was clipped by 0 bases and J by 9 bases, with 6 bases between them. The CDR3 DNA sequence: TGTGCCATCAGTGAGTCGGGGATTGAGCAGTTCTTC. It encodes CAISESGIEQFF.

This clonotype was observed a few times. This chain joins TRBV5-6 and TRBJ2-5; D unclear. This CDR3 spans 12 amino acids. Trimming stripped 2 bases from V and 4 bases from J, with 6 bases between. CDR1 is SGHDT and CDR2 is YYEEEE in the germline V gene. The CDR3 DNA follows: TGTGCCAGCAGCTTCGCGTTAGAGACCCAGTACTTC. This codes for CASSFALETQYF.

At least ten counts were recorded for this clonotype. V gene TRBV28 combines with J gene TRBJ2-2; no clear D gene. Germline lookup yields CDR1 MDHEN and CDR2 SYDVKM. CDR3 length: 18 amino acids. Trimming pared 5 bases from V and 3 bases from J, leaving 22 bases between. The CDR3 reads CASSPRPSRTTYTGELFF. For the CDR3, the DNA is TGTGCCAGCAGTCCAAGGCCCTCTCGCACGACTTACACCGGGGAGCTGTTTTTT.

This clonotype has ten or more counts. This sequence joins TRBV9 and TRBJ1-6; unclear D gene. Germline loops: CDR1 SGDLS, CDR2 YYNGEE. This CDR3 is built from 14 residues. Trimming took off 0 bases at V and 6 bases at J, with 7 bases between the two ends. CDR3 loop: CASSVDGFNSPLHF. Written as DNA, the CDR3 is TGTGCCAGCAGCGTAGATGGGTTTAATTCACCCCTCCACTTT.